The clone carrying this T cell receptor (beta chain) is termed medium-sized. Its specificity is unknown. No cell fractionation was done, so the repertoire covers all unsorted peripheral blood T cells. This specimen belongs to a study of HIV-infected patients and healthy controls. The CDR3 has 15 residues. Trimming removed 3 bases from V and 5 bases from J, with 16 bases in between. Germline CDR1 and CDR2: SGHVS and FNYEAQ. Regarding the study as a whole: CMV-associated CDR3s mostly grew nonsignificantly during therapy, while HIV-associated CDR3s declined significantly.

cDNA was made from 400 to 500 ng RNA using alpha and beta constant primers. Separate chain-specific third strand synthesis with multiplexing indices produced the alpha and beta libraries. TCRdb itself ran the 5' RACE reads through MiXCR, one entry per CDR3 protein. The profile shows 15,000 or so distinct CDR3 sequences, roughly a tenth of them singletons. Sequenced: blood. V and J are TRBV7-6 and TRBJ2-5; D may match TRBD1 or TRBD2 (5 bases each). The sequence derives from an adult in good health. Here the CDR3 reads CASSFLPGTWETQYF. DNA for the CDR3: TGTGCCAGCAGCTTCCTACCGGGGACCTGGGAGACCCAGTACTTC.